Listed below are T cell receptor beta chains from one sample, sequenced in a study of cytomegalovirus exposure and HLA in healthy donors. Profiled with immunoSEQ multiplex PCR; TCRdb holds only in-frame clones, not every one. Of over 150,000 clones in the sample, approximately 78% were seen once. The sample taken for sequencing was PBMCs. These receptors all stem from a girl under 10 years old in good health and CMV-seropositive. The CDR3 runs from the conserved cysteine through the conserved F or W. A D gene is named only where the DNA matches it firmly. Part of the rows lack a size; the others show once, few, many or a class for expanded clones.

>-|-|13|TRBV27|TRBJ2-5
TGTGCCGGGGAACAGGGTGGAAAAGAGACCCAGTACTTC
CAGEQGGKETQYF
>-|-|15|TRBV11-2|TRBJ1-2
TGTGCCAGCAGCTTAGATGCGGTAGTAAGCTATGGCTACACCTTC
CASSLDAVVSYGYTF
>-|TRBD1|14|TRBV28|TRBJ2-7
TGTGCCAGCAGTTTGAGGGGACAGGGCTACGAGCAGTACTTC
CASSLRGQGYEQYF
>-|TRBD1|13|TRBV30|TRBJ2-7
TGTGCCTGGAGTGTACAACAGGGGGGAAAGCAGTACTTC
CAWSVQQGGKQYF
>-|TRBD2|16|TRBV9|TRBJ2-7
TGTGCCAGCAGCGTAGTCCCTTTGGGGGGGTTGGGCGAGCAGTACTTC
CASSVVPLGGLGEQYF
>-|-|14|TRBV30|TRBJ1-2
TGTGCCTGGAGTGTACTAGTAAAGACCCAGGGCTACACCTTC
CAWSVLVKTQGYTF
>-|-|13|TRBV19|TRBJ2-3
TGTGCCAGTCGACCCCTAGCGTCAGATACGCAGTATTTT
CASRPLASDTQYF
>-|TRBD2|17|TRBV7-9|TRBJ2-2
TGTGCCAGCAGCTTACCGCAACGGACTAGAAACACCGGGGAGCTGTTTTTT
CASSLPQRTRNTGELFF
>-|-|15|TRBV28|TRBJ1-4
TGTGCCAGCAGTCCCCAAGGGGGACTAGGAGAAAAACTGTTTTTT
CASSPQGGLGEKLFF
>-|TRBD1|14|TRBV15|TRBJ2-4
TGTGCCACCAGGGGGACAGAAGCCAAAAACATTCAGTACTTC
CATRGTEAKNIQYF
>-|-|18|TRBV21-1|TRBJ1-5
TGTGCCAGCAGCAAAAACCTTTGGGACAGGGGGCACAATCAGCCCCAGCATTTT
CASSKNLWDRGHNQPQHF
>-|-|17|TRBV27|TRBJ2-7
TGTGCCAGCAGTTTGGTGGGTCCCCAGGGCCATACCTACGAGCAGTACTTC
CASSLVGPQGHTYEQYF
>-|-|12|TRBV30|TRBJ2-1
TGTGCCTGGACTGGCGGATACAATGAGCAGTTCTTC
CAWTGGYNEQFF
>few|-|13|TRBV28|TRBJ2-7
TGTGCCAGCAGTTCCCCTAGCTCCTACGAGCAGTACTTC
CASSSPSSYEQYF
>-|-|14|TRBV7-2|TRBJ2-7
TGTGCCAGCAGCTTAGCAGGCGGATCCTACGAGCAGTACTTC
CASSLAGGSYEQYF
>-|TRBD1|14|TRBV28|TRBJ1-2
TGTGCCAGCAGTTCGACAGGGAGGAGTAATGGCTACACCTTC
CASSSTGRSNGYTF
>-|-|15|TRBV7-3|TRBJ2-1
TGTGCCAGCAGCTTAATCCCGGGGGGCAACAATGAGCAGTTCTTC
CASSLIPGGNNEQFF
>few|-|14|TRBV6-5|TRBJ2-2
TGTGCCAGCAGCCTCGACTACAACACCGGGGAGCTGTTTTTT
CASSLDYNTGELFF
>-|TRBD1|12|TRBV4-1|TRBJ2-1
TGCGCCAGCAGCCAAGCCCACAGGGGAAAGTTCTTC
CASSQAHRGKFF
>-|TRBD1|14|TRBV30|TRBJ1-1
TGTGCCTGGGATGGGACAGCATACAACACTGAAGCTTTCTTT
CAWDGTAYNTEAFF
>-|TRBD1|18|TRBV2|TRBJ2-7
TGTGCCAGCAGTGATACAGTCTGGGGACAGGAAATCCCCTACGAGCAGTACTTC
CASSDTVWGQEIPYEQYF
>-|-|12|TRBV30|TRBJ2-7
TGTGCCTGGAGTGTTAGGTCCGGGGAGCAGTACTTC
CAWSVRSGEQYF
>-|-|15|TRBV5-5|TRBJ2-1
TGTGCCAGCAGCTTGGAAGTAGGGGCCTTTGGAGAGCAGTTCTTC
CASSLEVGAFGEQFF
>-|-|15|TRBV9|TRBJ1-3
TGTGCCAGCAGCGTAAGGAGGGCCGTATGTGACACCATATATTTT
CASSVRRAVCDTIYF
>-|TRBD2|17|TRBV11-1|TRBJ2-7
TGTGCCAGCAGCCGGGGGACTAGCGGGAGTTTCTCCTACGAGCAGTACTTC
CASSRGTSGSFSYEQYF
>-|-|18|TRBV5-1|TRBJ1-2
TGCGCCAGCAGCTTGTATCTTGTGGACAGTAACTCTAACTATGGCTACACCTTC
CASSLYLVDSNSNYGYTF
>-|TRBD2|16|TRBV6-6|TRBJ2-3
TGTGCCAGCAGATACCCCAGTGGAGCGGGAGCAGATACGCAGTATTTT
CASRYPSGAGADTQYF
>-|TRBD1|15|TRBV5-4|TRBJ1-1
TGTGCCAGCAGCGATCCCACGACAGGGAATGAGGAAGCTTTCTTT
CASSDPTTGNEEAFF
>once|-|15|TRBV4-1|TRBJ1-3
TGCGCCAGCAGCCAAGCCCAGGGGACTGGAAACACCATATATTTT
CASSQAQGTGNTIYF
>few|TRBD2|15|TRBV27|TRBJ2-1
TGTGCCAGCATCTTCCCCACGACTAGCGGAAATGAGCAGTTCTTC
CASIFPTTSGNEQFF
>-|TRBD2|15|TRBV6-1|TRBJ2-5
TGTGCCAGCAGCCCGGGACTAGCGGGACAAGAGACCCAGTACTTC
CASSPGLAGQETQYF
>-|-|15|TRBV25-1|TRBJ2-5
TGTGCCAGCAGTCCGTCGGACTCGTTCCTGGAGACCCAGTACTTC
CASSPSDSFLETQYF
>-|TRBD2|17|TRBV10-3|TRBJ2-2
TGTGCCATCAGTGAGTCCTTGCGGGAGTATCACACCGGGGAGCTGTTTTTT
CAISESLREYHTGELFF
>-|-|15|TRBV30|TRBJ2-7
TGTGCCTGGAGTCCGCGCGGCGGGGTCTCCTACGAGCAGTACTTC
CAWSPRGGVSYEQYF
>once|-|15|TRBV28|TRBJ1-4
TGTGCCAGCAGTGCTCTCAGGGTCCCCGTAGAAAAACTGTTTTTT
CASSALRVPVEKLFF
>-|TRBD2|19|TRBV30|TRBJ2-6
TGTGCCTGGAATCGGGGACTAGCGGGAGGGGGGAGAGGGGCCAACGTCCTGACTTTC
CAWNRGLAGGGRGANVLTF
>once|TRBD2|16|TRBV19|TRBJ2-2
TGTGCCAGTAGCTCCTACCGGGACCGGGGGGCCGGGGAGCTGTTTTTT
CASSSYRDRGAGELFF
>-|-|13|TRBV7-3|TRBJ1-1
TGTGCCAGCAGCCCCGACAGCTACACTGAAGCTTTCTTT
CASSPDSYTEAFF
>-|-|13|TRBV11-3|TRBJ2-3
TGTGCCAGCAGCCCCGCGAGCACAGATACGCAGTATTTT
CASSPASTDTQYF
>once|-|13|TRBV7-3|TRBJ2-3
TGTGCCAGCAGCTTAAAAGGGGTAGATACGCAGTATTTT
CASSLKGVDTQYF
>-|-|13|TRBV11-3|TRBJ2-7
TGTGCCAGCAGCCTCGGACAGTCCTACGAGCAGTACTTC
CASSLGQSYEQYF
>-|-|14|TRBV5-1|TRBJ2-2
TGCGCCAGCACGCTAGCGCTCAACACCGGGGAGCTGTTTTTT
CASTLALNTGELFF
>few|-|13|TRBV6-4|TRBJ2-1
TGTGCCAGCAGCCCCGGGACTCACAATGAGCAGTTCTTC
CASSPGTHNEQFF
>once|-|16|TRBV5-4|TRBJ1-1
TGTGCCAGCAGCTTGTGGAGGGATTACCTGAACACTGAAGCTTTCTTT
CASSLWRDYLNTEAFF
>few|-|15|TRBV4-2|TRBJ1-3
TGTGCCAGCAGCCAAGAACAGGGTAACGGAAACACCATATATTTT
CASSQEQGNGNTIYF
>-|-|12|TRBV28|TRBJ2-7
TGTGCCAGCAGTTCCTACCTCTACGAGCAGTACTTC
CASSSYLYEQYF
>-|TRBD1|15|TRBV4-1|TRBJ1-5
TGCGCCAGCAGCCAACAAGGGACAGGGGCACAGCCCCAGCATTTT
CASSQQGTGAQPQHF
>-|TRBD1|17|TRBV2|TRBJ1-1
TGTGCCAGCAGGTACAGGGGGCAAGGGATAAAGAACACTGAAGCTTTCTTT
CASRYRGQGIKNTEAFF
>-|TRBD2|15|TRBV7-3|TRBJ2-3
TGTGCCAGCAGCCCGGGGACTAGCGGTACAGATACGCAGTATTTT
CASSPGTSGTDTQYF
>-|TRBD1|14|TRBV2|TRBJ1-1
TGTGCCAGCACTACACAGGGGCGGAGCACTGAAGCTTTCTTT
CASTTQGRSTEAFF
>-|-|12|TRBV7-8|TRBJ1-1
TGTGCCAGCAGCCCCCGGGGCACTGAAGCTTTCTTT
CASSPRGTEAFF
>-|TRBD1|14|TRBV28|TRBJ1-1
TGTGCCAGCAGTTTAGGACAGGGGTACACTGAAGCTTTCTTT
CASSLGQGYTEAFF
>-|-|14|TRBV5-8|TRBJ2-7
TGTGCCAGCAGCTTTTTAGGGGATGCCTACGAGCAGTACTTC
CASSFLGDAYEQYF
>-|TRBD1|14|TRBV6-5|TRBJ1-2
TGTGCCAGCGGACCGGGACAGGCCTCTTATGGCTACACCTTC
CASGPGQASYGYTF